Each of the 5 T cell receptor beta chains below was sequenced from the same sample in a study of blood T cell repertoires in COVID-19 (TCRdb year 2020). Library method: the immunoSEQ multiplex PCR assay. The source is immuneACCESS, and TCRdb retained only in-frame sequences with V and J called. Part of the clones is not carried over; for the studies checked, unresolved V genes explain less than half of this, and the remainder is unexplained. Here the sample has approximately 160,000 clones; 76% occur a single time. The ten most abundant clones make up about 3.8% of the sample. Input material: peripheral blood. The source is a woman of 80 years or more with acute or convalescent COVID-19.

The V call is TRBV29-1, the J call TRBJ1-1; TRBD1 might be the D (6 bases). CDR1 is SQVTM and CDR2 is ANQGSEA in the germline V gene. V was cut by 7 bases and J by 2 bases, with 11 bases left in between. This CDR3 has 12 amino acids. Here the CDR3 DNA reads TGCAGCGCGACAGGCGTTAACACTGAAGCTTTCTTT. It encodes CSATGVNTEAFF. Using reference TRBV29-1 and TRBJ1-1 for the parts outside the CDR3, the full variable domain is SAVISQKPSRDICQRGTSLTIQCQVDSQVTMMFWYRQQPGQSLTLIATANQGSEATYESGFVIDKFPISRPNLTFSTLTVSNMSPEDSSIYLCSATGVNTEAFFGQGTRLTVV.

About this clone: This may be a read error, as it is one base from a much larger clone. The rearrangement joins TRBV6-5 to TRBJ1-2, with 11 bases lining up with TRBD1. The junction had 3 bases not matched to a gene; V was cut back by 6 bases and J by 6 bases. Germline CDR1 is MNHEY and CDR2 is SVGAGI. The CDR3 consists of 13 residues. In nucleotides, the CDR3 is TGTGCCAGCAGATCGGGACAGGGGGATGGCTACACCTTC. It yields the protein CASRSGQGDGYTF.

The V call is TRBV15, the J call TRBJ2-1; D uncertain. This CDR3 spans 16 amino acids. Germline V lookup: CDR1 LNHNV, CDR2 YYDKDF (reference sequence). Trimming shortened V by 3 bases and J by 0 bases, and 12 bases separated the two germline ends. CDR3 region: CATSSMNGLSYNEQFF. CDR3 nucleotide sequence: TGTGCCACCAGCAGTATGAATGGCCTCTCCTACAATGAGCAGTTCTTC.

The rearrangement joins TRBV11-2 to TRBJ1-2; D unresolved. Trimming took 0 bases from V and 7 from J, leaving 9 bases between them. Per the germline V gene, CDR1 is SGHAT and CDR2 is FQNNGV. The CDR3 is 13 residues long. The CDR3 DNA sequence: TGTGCCAGCAGCTTAGATCCTCCGGGTGGCTACACCTTC. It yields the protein CASSLDPPGGYTF.

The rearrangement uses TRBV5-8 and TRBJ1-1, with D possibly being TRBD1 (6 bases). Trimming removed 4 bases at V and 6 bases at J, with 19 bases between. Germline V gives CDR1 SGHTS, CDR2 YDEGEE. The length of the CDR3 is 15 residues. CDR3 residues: CASSSRDTLEAEAFF. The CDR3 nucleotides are TGTGCCAGCAGCAGCAGGGACACCCTGGAGGCTGAAGCTTTCTTT.